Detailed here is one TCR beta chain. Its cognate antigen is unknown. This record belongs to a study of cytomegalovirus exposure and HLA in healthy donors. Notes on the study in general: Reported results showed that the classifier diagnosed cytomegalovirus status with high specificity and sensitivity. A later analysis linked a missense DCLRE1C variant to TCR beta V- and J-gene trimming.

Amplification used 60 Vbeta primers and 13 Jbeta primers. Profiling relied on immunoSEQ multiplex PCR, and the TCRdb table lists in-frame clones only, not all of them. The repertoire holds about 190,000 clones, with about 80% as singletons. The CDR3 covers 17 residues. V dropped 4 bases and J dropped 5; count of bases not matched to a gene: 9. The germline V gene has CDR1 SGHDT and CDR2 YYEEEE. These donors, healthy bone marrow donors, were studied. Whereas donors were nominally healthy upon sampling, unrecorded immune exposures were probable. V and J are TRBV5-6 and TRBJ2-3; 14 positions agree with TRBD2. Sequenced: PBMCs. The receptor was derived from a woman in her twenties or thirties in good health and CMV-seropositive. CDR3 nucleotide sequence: TGTGCCAGCAGCCGGCGAGTCGGACTAGCGGGGGGAGATACGCAGTATTTT. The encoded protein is CASSRRVGLAGGDTQYF.